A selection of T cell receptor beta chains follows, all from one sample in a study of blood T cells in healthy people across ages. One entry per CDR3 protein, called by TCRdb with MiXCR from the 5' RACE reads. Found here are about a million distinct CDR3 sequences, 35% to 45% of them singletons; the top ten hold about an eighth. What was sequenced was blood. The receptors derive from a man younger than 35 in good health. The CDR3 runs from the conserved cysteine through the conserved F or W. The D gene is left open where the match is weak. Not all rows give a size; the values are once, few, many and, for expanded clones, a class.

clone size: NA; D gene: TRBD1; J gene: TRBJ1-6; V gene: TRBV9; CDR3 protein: CASSVAGQVFDSPLHF; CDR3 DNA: TGTGCCAGCAGCGTAGCGGGACAGGTTTTCGATTCACCCCTCCACTTT
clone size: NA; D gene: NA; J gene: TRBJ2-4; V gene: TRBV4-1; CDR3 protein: CASSQEQGSGNIQYF; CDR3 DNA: TGCGCCAGCAGCCAAGAACAGGGTTCAGGAAACATTCAGTACTTC
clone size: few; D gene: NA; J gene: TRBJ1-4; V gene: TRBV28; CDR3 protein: CAIDLSPENEKLFF; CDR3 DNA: TGTGCCATCGACCTCTCCCCCGAAAATGAAAAACTGTTTTTT
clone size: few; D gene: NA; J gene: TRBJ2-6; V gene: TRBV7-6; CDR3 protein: CASSLVGDPGANVLTF; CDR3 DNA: TGTGCCAGCAGCTTAGTTGGTGACCCTGGGGCCAACGTCCTGACTTTC
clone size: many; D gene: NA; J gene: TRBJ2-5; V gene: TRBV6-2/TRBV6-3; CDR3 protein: CASSLDTQETQYF; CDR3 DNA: TGTGCCAGCAGTTTGGACACCCAAGAGACCCAGTACTTC
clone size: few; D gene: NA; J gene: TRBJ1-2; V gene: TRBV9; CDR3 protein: CASGYRPSYGYTF; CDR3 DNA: TGTGCCAGCGGTTACAGACCTTCCTATGGCTACACCTTC
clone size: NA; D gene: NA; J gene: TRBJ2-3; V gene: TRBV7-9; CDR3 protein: CASSLGLGGDTQYF; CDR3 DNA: TGTGCCAGCAGCTTAGGGCTAGGGGGAGATACGCAGTATTTT
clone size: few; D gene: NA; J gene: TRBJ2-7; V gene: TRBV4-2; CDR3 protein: CASSQQGPRAYEQYF; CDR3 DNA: TGTGCCAGCAGCCAACAGGGACCCCGGGCCTACGAGCAGTACTTC
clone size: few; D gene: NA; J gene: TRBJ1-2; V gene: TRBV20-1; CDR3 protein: CSARRRGQGFNYGYTF; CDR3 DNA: TGCAGTGCTAGGCGGAGAGGGCAGGGGTTTAACTATGGCTACACCTTC
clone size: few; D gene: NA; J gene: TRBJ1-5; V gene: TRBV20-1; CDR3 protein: CSATGMNQPQHF; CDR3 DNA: TGCAGTGCTACGGGGATGAATCAGCCCCAGCATTTT
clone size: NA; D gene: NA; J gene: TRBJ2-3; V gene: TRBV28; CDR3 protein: CASSMTSPTDTQYF; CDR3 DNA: TGTGCCAGCAGTATGACTAGTCCCACAGATACGCAGTATTTT
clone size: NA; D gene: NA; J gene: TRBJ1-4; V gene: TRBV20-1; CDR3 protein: CSARDSRGGSEKLFF; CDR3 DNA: TGCAGTGCTAGAGATTCAAGAGGAGGATCTGAAAAACTGTTTTTT
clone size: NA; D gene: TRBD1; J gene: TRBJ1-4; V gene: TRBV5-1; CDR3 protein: CASSPLSTGTNEKLFF; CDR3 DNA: TGCGCCAGCAGCCCACTTTCGACAGGGACTAATGAAAAACTGTTTTTT
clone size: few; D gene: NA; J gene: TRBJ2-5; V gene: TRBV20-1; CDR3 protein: CSAGLRETQYF; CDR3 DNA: TGCAGTGCTGGTCTTAGGGAGACCCAGTACTTC
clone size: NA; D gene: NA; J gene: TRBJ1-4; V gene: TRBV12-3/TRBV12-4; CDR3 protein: CASLHTTNEKLFF; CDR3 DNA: TGTGCCAGCTTGCATACAACTAATGAAAAACTGTTTTTT
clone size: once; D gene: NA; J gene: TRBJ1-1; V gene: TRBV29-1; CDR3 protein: CSVVAGRPGRAFF; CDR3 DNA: TGCAGCGTTGTGGCAGGTCGTCCGGGTAGAGCTTTCTTT
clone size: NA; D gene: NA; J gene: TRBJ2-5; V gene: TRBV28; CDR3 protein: CASTRQAQETQYF; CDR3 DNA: TGTGCCAGCACCAGACAGGCCCAAGAGACCCAGTACTTC
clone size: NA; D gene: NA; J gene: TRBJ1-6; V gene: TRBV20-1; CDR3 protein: CSAGLWLGSYNSPLHF; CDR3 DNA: TGCAGTGCTGGACTGTGGTTGGGCTCCTATAATTCACCCCTCCACTTT
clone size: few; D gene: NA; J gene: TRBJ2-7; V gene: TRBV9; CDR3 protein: CASSPTGTEYEQYF; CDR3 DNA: TGTGCCAGCAGCCCCACCGGGACGGAGTACGAGCAGTACTTC
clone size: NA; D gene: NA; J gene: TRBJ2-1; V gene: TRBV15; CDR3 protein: CATSSHRTSGNSSYNEQFF; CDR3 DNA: TGTGCCACCAGTAGTCACAGGACATCAGGAAACAGCTCCTACAATGAGCAGTTCTTC
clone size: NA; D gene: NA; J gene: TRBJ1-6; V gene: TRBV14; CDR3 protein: CASSQYVPAAYNSPLHF; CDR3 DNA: TGTGCCAGCAGCCAATATGTTCCGGCAGCCTATAATTCACCCCTCCACTTT
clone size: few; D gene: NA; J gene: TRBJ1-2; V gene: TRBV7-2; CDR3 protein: CASSLNGLYTF; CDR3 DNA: TGTGCCAGCAGCTTAAACGGTCTCTACACCTTC
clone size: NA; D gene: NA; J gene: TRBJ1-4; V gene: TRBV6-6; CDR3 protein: CASSYDRQVEKLFF; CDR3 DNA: TGTGCCAGCAGTTACGATAGGCAGGTTGAAAAACTGTTTTTT
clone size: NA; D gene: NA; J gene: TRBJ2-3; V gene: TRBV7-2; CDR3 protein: CASSLSLSDTQYF; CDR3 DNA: TGTGCCAGCAGCTTATCCCTCTCAGATACGCAGTATTTT
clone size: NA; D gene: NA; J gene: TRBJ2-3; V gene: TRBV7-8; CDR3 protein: CASSFKSHRDTDTQYF; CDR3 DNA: TGTGCCAGCAGCTTCAAGTCGCACAGAGACACAGATACGCAGTATTTT
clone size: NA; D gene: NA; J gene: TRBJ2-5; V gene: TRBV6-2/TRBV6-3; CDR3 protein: CASRIRGTVSPETQYF; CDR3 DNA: TGTGCCAGCAGGATTAGAGGGACTGTTTCGCCAGAGACCCAGTACTTC
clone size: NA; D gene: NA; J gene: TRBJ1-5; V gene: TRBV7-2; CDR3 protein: CASSLLGNNQPQHF; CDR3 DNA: TGTGCCAGCAGCTTATTGGGTAATAATCAGCCCCAGCATTTT
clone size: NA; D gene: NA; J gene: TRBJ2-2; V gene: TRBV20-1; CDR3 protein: CSATRGEEGTGELFF; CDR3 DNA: TGCAGTGCTACCCGTGGGGAGGAGGGCACCGGGGAGCTGTTTTTT
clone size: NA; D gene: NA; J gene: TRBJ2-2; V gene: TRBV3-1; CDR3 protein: CASSQPSGELFF; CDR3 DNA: TGTGCCAGCAGCCAACCCAGCGGGGAGCTGTTTTTT
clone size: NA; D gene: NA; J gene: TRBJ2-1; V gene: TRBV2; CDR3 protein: CASTQGNYEQFF; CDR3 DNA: TGTGCCAGCACCCAGGGTAACTATGAGCAGTTCTTC
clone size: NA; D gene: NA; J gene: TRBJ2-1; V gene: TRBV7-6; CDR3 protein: CASSRGPIDSGDNEQFF; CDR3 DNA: TGTGCCAGCAGCCGAGGGCCGATTGACTCGGGGGACAATGAGCAGTTCTTC
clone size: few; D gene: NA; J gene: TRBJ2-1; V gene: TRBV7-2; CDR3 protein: CASSLEGGGRNNEQFF; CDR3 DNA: TGTGCCAGCAGCTTAGAAGGAGGGGGCAGAAACAATGAGCAGTTCTTC
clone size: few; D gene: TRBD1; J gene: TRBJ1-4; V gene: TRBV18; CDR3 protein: CASSPPSSGQGREKLFF; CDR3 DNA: TGTGCCAGCTCACCACCGAGCTCGGGACAGGGTAGAGAAAAACTGTTTTTT
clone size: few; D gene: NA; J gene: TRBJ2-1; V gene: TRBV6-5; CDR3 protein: CASTRQGSSEQFF; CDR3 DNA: TGTGCCAGCACAAGGCAGGGTAGTAGTGAGCAGTTCTTC
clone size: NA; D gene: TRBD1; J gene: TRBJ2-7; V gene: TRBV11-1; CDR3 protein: CASSETGNEQYF; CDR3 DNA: TGTGCCAGCAGCGAGACAGGGAACGAGCAGTACTTC
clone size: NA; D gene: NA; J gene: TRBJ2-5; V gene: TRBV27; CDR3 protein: CASTRRGEKTQYF; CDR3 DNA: TGTGCCAGCACACGGAGAGGGGAGAAGACCCAGTACTTC
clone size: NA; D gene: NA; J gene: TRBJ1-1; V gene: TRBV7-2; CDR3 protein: CASSLPFASNTEAFF; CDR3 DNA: TGTGCCAGCAGCCTACCTTTTGCCTCGAACACTGAAGCTTTCTTT
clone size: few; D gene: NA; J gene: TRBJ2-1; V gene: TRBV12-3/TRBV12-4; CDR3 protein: CASSLAARAPNEQFF; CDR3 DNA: TGTGCCAGCAGTTTGGCTGCCAGGGCACCGAATGAGCAGTTCTTC
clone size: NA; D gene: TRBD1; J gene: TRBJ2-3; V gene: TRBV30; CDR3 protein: CAWNDVQGWDTQYF; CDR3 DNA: TGTGCCTGGAATGACGTACAGGGGTGGGATACGCAGTATTTT
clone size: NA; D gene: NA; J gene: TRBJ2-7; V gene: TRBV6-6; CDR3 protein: CASSPTLYNEQYF; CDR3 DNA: TGTGCCAGCAGTCCGACACTCTACAATGAGCAGTACTTC
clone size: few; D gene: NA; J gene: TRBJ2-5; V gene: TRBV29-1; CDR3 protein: CSVVPRGLGETQYF; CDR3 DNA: TGCAGCGTTGTCCCCCGCGGGCTGGGAGAGACCCAGTACTTC
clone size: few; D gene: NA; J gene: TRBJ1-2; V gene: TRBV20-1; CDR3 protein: CSARSADGPYGYTF; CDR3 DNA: TGCAGTGCTAGGTCTGCGGACGGACCCTATGGCTACACCTTC
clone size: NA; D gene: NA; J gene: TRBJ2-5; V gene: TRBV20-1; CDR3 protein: CSAIIPGPQETQYF; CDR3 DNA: TGCAGTGCTATTATACCGGGGCCACAAGAGACCCAGTACTTC
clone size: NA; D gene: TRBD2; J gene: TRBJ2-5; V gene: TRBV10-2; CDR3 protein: CASSESHGLAGEETQYF; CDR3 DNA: TGCGCCAGCAGTGAGTCCCACGGACTAGCGGGGGAAGAGACCCAGTACTTC
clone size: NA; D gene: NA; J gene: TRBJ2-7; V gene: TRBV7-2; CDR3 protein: CASSSIKGYEQYF; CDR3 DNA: TGTGCCAGCAGCTCCATTAAGGGTTACGAGCAGTACTTC
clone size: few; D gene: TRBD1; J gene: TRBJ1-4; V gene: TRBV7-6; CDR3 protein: CASSQTGGVYEKLFF; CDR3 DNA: TGTGCCAGCAGCCAGACAGGGGGCGTCTATGAAAAACTGTTTTTT
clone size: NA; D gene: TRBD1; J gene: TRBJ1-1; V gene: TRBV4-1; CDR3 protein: CASSRGQGLERHTEAFF; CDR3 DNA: TGCGCCAGCAGCCGAGGACAGGGCCTCGAAAGACACACTGAAGCTTTCTTT
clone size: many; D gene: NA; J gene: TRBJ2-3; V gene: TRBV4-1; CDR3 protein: CASSQEGLDTQYF; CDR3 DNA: TGCGCCAGCAGCCAAGAGGGACTAGATACGCAGTATTTT
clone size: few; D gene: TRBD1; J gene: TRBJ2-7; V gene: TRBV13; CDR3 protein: CASSLSTRDSYEQYF; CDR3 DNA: TGTGCCAGCAGCTTATCTACCCGGGACAGCTACGAGCAGTACTTC
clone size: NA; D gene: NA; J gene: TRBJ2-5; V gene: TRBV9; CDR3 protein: CASSGGSEETQYF; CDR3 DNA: TGTGCCAGCAGCGGAGGGTCAGAAGAGACCCAGTACTTC
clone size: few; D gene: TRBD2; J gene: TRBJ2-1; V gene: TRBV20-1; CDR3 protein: CSAPLAGLYNEQFF; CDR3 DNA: TGCAGTGCCCCACTAGCGGGGCTATACAATGAGCAGTTCTTC
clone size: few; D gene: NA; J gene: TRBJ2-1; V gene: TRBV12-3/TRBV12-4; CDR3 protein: CASRSTGTYNEQFF; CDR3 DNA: TGTGCCAGCAGGTCGACAGGAACCTACAATGAGCAGTTCTTC
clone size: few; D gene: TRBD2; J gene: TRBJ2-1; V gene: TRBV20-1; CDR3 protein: CSASQGLAGDYNEQFF; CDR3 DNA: TGCAGTGCTAGTCAGGGGCTAGCGGGGGACTACAATGAGCAGTTCTTC
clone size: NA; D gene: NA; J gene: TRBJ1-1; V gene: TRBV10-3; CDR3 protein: CAISDPRRGKGVTEAFF; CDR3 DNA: TGTGCCATCAGTGACCCACGGCGGGGGAAAGGGGTCACTGAAGCTTTCTTT
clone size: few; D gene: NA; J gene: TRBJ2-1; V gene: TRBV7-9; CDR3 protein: CASSSDMIPYNEQFF; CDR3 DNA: TGTGCCAGCAGCTCCGACATGATTCCCTACAATGAGCAGTTCTTC
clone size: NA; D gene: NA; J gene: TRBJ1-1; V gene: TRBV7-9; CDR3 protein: CASSPRIGAGSNTEAFF; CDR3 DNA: TGTGCCAGCAGCCCAAGGATTGGGGCCGGGTCGAACACTGAAGCTTTCTTT
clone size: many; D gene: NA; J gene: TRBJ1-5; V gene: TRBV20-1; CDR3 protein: CSVGGETYSNQPQHF; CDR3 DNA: TGCAGTGTAGGTGGGGAGACGTATAGCAATCAGCCCCAGCATTTT
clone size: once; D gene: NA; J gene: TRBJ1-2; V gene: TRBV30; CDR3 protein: CAWSAFILQANYGYTF; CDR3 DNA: TGTGCCTGGAGTGCCTTTATTTTACAAGCTAACTATGGCTACACCTTC
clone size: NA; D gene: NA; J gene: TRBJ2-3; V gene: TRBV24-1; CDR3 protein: CATSDKRGGTDTQYF; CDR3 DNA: TGTGCCACCAGTGATAAAAGGGGGGGCACAGATACGCAGTATTTT